These 8 T cell receptor beta chains share one sample of origin, sequenced in a study of regulatory T cells in long-lasting Graves disease listed by TCRdb under 2021. The time point label here, explained by the study, means: newly diagnosed GD, antithyroid drugs for less than 3 months. For both TCR sequencing and RNA sequencing, RNA was extracted from PBMCs using TRIzol. Library method: multiplex PCR. Sequencing was carried out with an Illumina HiSeq 4000. CDR3 regions were amplified by Arm-PCR with iRepertoire HTBI primers to construct TCR beta libraries. In TCRdb, the public reads were trimmed at Q25 with fastp and aligned with MiXCR, with productive beta chains retained. Duplicate CDR3 protein sequences are folded into a single record with the most common DNA and genes. In this sample the table shows about 540,000 distinct CDR3 sequences, approximately 15% of which occur a single time. Together, the top ten hold more than 8.5% of the sample.

In addition, the sample was reused for a study of T cells in Graves' hyperthyroidism and ophthalmopathy.

This specimen consisted of peripheral blood mononuclear cells (PBMCs), obtained at new diagnosis, from a patient treated with antithyroid drugs. Receptor source: a man aged 25-40 years with Graves disease. Donor details come from another sample of the same person, matched by shared clones.

The gene calls are TRBV7-3 and TRBJ2-5, with 7 positions matching TRBD2. Germline V gene sequence: CDR1 SGHTA, CDR2 FQGTGA. CDR3 size: 15 residues. The V segment lost 6 bases and the J segment 7 bases; nucleotides outside the gene matches: 14. The chain's CDR3 is CASSLSSSGAGTQYF. The CDR3 region has the DNA TGTGCCAGCAGTCTAAGTTCTAGCGGCGCCGGGACCCAGTACTTC.

This clonotype was recorded at least ten times. The chain has TRBV19 and TRBJ1-2, with unresolved D. V lost 3 bases and J 6 bases, leaving 5 bases between the germline ends. CDR3 length equals 11 residues. Per germline, CDR1 LNHDA and CDR2 SQIVND (reference sequence). The CDR3 protein is CASSIMDGYTF. CDR3 DNA sequence: TGTGCCAGTAGTATTATGGATGGCTACACCTTC.

Ten or more counts support this clonotype. The chain is built from TRBV12-3 or TRBV12-4 and TRBJ1-2; 8 positions agree with TRBD1. The V gene end was trimmed by 7 bases and the J gene end by 6 bases; junction bases not matched to a gene: 4. The CDR3 has 12 amino acids. The CDR3 DNA reads TGTGCCAGCACTCCGACAGGGGATGGCTACACCTTC. This encodes CASTPTGDGYTF.

In its sample, this clonotype was seen many times. The chain's CDR3 is CAIREHGYTF. In DNA form, the CDR3 reads TGTGCCATCAGGGAGCATGGCTACACCTTC. The V gene is TRBV10-3, the J gene TRBJ1-2, with unresolved D. Germline CDR1 is ENHRY and CDR2 is SYGVKD. The CDR3 runs to 10 residues. V was shortened by 6 bases and J by 6 bases, with 5 bases between the two germline ends.

The chain links TRBV3-1 to TRBJ2-7; 7 nucleotides line up with TRBD2. V shed 5 bases and J 3 bases; nucleotides not matched to a gene: 4. The CDR3 runs 13 residues. Germline V CDR1 and CDR2: LGHDT, YNNKEL (reference sequence). Written as DNA, the CDR3 is TGTGCCAGCAGCAAGGGACTAAACTACGAGCAGTACTTC. It is translated as CASSKGLNYEQYF.

This clonotype was observed a few times. V gene TRBV30 combines with J gene TRBJ1-3, with D unresolved. Germline lookup yields CDR1 GTSNPN and CDR2 SVGIG (reference sequence). The CDR3 is 12 amino acids. Trimming shortened V by 7 bases and J by 3 bases, and 10 bases separated the two germline ends. The CDR3 spells CASQSLGNTIYF. For the CDR3, the DNA is TGTGCCTCCCAGTCTCTTGGAAACACCATATATTTT.

This chain joins TRBV28 and TRBJ2-7; no firm D call. The germline V gene has CDR1 MDHEN and CDR2 SYDVKM. The CDR3 totals 12 residues. V gave up 3 bases and J gave up 6 bases, with 9 bases separating them. The CDR3 is CASSFGAAEQYF. DNA of the CDR3: TGTGCCAGCAGTTTTGGAGCAGCCGAGCAGTACTTC.

The rearrangement links TRBV3-1 to TRBJ2-2, with 7 bases fitting TRBD1. After removal of 2 bases from V and 6 bases from J, the junction contained 9 bases not matched to a gene. Germline loops: CDR1 LGHDT, CDR2 YNNKEL (reference sequence). This CDR3 spans 16 amino acids. The CDR3 reads CASSQRRGIGPGELFF. In DNA, the CDR3 is TGTGCCAGCAGCCAACGCAGGGGGATAGGGCCCGGGGAGCTGTTTTTT.